This T cell receptor (beta chain) derives from a study of molecular identifiers for immune sequencing clone quantification. CDR3 size: 13 residues. V shed 5 bases, J shed 6 bases, and the junction held 5 bases outside the gene matches. Germline CDR1 reads MNHEY; CDR2 reads SMNVEV (reference sequence). Each CDR3 protein gets one entry after TCRdb re-called the PCR reads with MiXCR. The data show 97,000 or so distinct CDR3 sequences, with less than 35% seen just once and 9% to 10% held by the top ten. This clonotype has a single count. The TCR originated in a human donor in good health. Some libraries in this study had Jurkat cell RNA spiked in. The sample comprised naive CD8+ T cells from blood, with Jurkat cell RNA spiked in. Subset reported: FACS-sorted CD8+CD4-CCR7+CD45RA+ naive T cells. The chain couples TRBV27 to TRBJ2-7; TRBD1 agrees at 9 bases. The CDR3 region is CASSAGTGLEQYF. The DNA of the CDR3 is TGTGCCAGCAGTGCGGGGACAGGGCTCGAGCAGTACTTC.